These T cell receptor beta chains were read from a single sample in a study of shared clonotypes between healthy human individuals. Clones were read by immunoSEQ multiplex PCR, and TCRdb kept only the in-frame ones, dropping some. The repertoire holds millions of clones, just over 90% seen once, with about 0.41% in the top ten. The sample comprised naive CD4+ T cells from PBMCs. These receptors were obtained from a man between 18 and 35 years old in good health. Some clones in this sample may be carry-over from other donors' samples. Each CDR3 is given with its conserved first and last residue. Fields, in order: CDR3 protein, CDR3 DNA, V gene, clone size, J gene, D gene. A D gene is named only where the DNA matches it firmly. Size is stated for part of the rows, as once, few or many counts, or as a class when the clone is expanded.

CASSRAGGSTDTQYF	TGTGCCAGCAGCCGGGCGGGCGGAAGCACAGATACGCAGTATTTT	TRBV6-1	once	TRBJ2-3	.
CSARDRAGYTF	TGCAGTGCCCGTGACAGGGCCGGCTACACCTTC	TRBV20-1	.	TRBJ1-2	TRBD1
CASSQDRLAPLNEQFF	TGTGCCAGCAGCCAAGATCGGCTAGCTCCCCTTAATGAGCAGTTCTTC	TRBV4-2	.	TRBJ2-1	.
CASSQREATEAFF	TGCGCCAGCAGTCAAAGGGAAGCCACTGAAGCTTTCTTT	TRBV5-1	.	TRBJ1-1	.
CASISDGLGKLFF	TGTGCCAGCATCTCCGACGGGCTGGGAAAACTGTTTTTT	TRBV28	.	TRBJ1-4	.
CASSYRGDEAFF	TGTGCCAGCAGTTACAGGGGGGATGAAGCTTTCTTT	TRBV6-5	.	TRBJ1-1	.
CAWSPSTGAYTEAFF	TGTGCCTGGAGCCCCTCGACAGGGGCTTACACTGAAGCTTTCTTT	TRBV30	.	TRBJ1-1	TRBD1
CASRGQFSGANVLTF	TGTGCCAGCAGAGGACAGTTCTCTGGGGCCAACGTCCTGACTTTC	TRBV2	.	TRBJ2-6	.
CASSLGRTGDREKLFF	TGTGCCAGCAGTTTGGGGCGGACAGGGGATCGTGAAAAACTGTTTTTT	TRBV28	.	TRBJ1-4	TRBD1
CASIAPGGSGDTQYF	TGTGCCAGCATCGCCCCGGGAGGGTCCGGAGATACGCAGTATTTT	TRBV6-5	.	TRBJ2-3	TRBD2
CASSLGLQETQYF	TGTGCCAGCAGCTTGGGCCTGCAAGAGACCCAGTACTTC	TRBV5-5	once	TRBJ2-5	.
CASSLGSYNEQFF	TGTGCCAGCAGCTTAGGCTCCTACAATGAGCAGTTCTTC	TRBV7-3	.	TRBJ2-1	.
CASSLSGGVGKNIQYF	TGCGCCAGCAGCTTGTCAGGGGGCGTCGGCAAAAACATTCAGTACTTC	TRBV5-1	.	TRBJ2-4	TRBD1
CASIQLSGSSYNEQFF	TGCGCCAGCATCCAACTTAGCGGATCCTCCTACAATGAGCAGTTCTTC	TRBV10-1	.	TRBJ2-1	.
CASSLELAGAYEQYF	TGCGCCAGCAGCTTGGAACTAGCGGGGGCCTACGAGCAGTACTTC	TRBV5-1	.	TRBJ2-7	TRBD2
CASSLGRGETQYF	TGCGCCAGCAGCTTGGGTAGGGGGGAGACCCAGTACTTC	TRBV5-1	.	TRBJ2-5	.
CASSSDGRGTEAFF	TGTGCCAGTAGTTCCGACGGACGGGGCACTGAAGCTTTCTTT	TRBV19	.	TRBJ1-1	.
CASSEVAGVSTDTQYF	TGTGCCAGCAGTGAAGTCGCGGGGGTTAGCACAGATACGCAGTATTTT	TRBV6-1	.	TRBJ2-3	TRBD2
CASSQVFSRGSYGYTF	TGCGCCAGCAGCCAAGTCTTCAGCAGGGGTTCCTATGGCTACACCTTC	TRBV4-1	.	TRBJ1-2	.
CASSKKAIYEKLFF	TGTGCCAGTAGTAAGAAAGCCATATATGAAAAACTGTTTTTT	TRBV19	.	TRBJ1-4	.
CASSLGPGVDTQYF	TGTGCCAGCAGCTTGGGGCCGGGAGTAGATACGCAGTATTTT	TRBV5-8	.	TRBJ2-3	.
CASSAWTGYTF	TGTGCCAGCAGCGCGTGGACGGGCTACACCTTC	TRBV9	.	TRBJ1-2	.
CASSPPGFSTDTQYF	TGTGCCAGCAGTCCTCCAGGCTTTAGCACAGATACGCAGTATTTT	TRBV28	once	TRBJ2-3	.
CASSSTSGSTDTQYF	TGTGCCAGCAGTTCGACTAGCGGTAGCACAGATACGCAGTATTTT	TRBV28	.	TRBJ2-3	TRBD2
CASSLDSIPIYGYTF	TGTGCCAGCTCTCTGGACTCTATTCCCATCTATGGCTACACCTTC	TRBV18	.	TRBJ1-2	.
CASSFGTNTEAFF	TGTGCCAGCAGTTTCGGTACGAACACTGAAGCTTTCTTT	TRBV28	.	TRBJ1-1	.
CATWDRETDTQYF	TGTGCCACCTGGGACAGGGAAACAGATACGCAGTATTTT	TRBV10-3	.	TRBJ2-3	TRBD1
CASSQNAATTYNEQFF	TGCGCCAGCAGCCAGAATGCAGCGACAACATACAATGAGCAGTTCTTC	TRBV4-1	.	TRBJ2-1	.
CASSSMGGGETQYF	TGTGCCAGCAGTTCTATGGGGGGCGGAGAGACCCAGTACTTC	TRBV5-4	once	TRBJ2-5	.
CASSLRAVGLFF	TGTGCCAGCAGTCTACGGGCGGTGGGGCTGTTTTTT	TRBV6-6	.	TRBJ2-2	.
CASSARQGESYEQYF	TGTGCCAGCAGCGCAAGACAGGGAGAGTCCTACGAGCAGTACTTC	TRBV7-9	.	TRBJ2-7	TRBD1
CASSLLREYNEQFF	TGTGCCAGCAGCTTACTAAGGGAGTACAATGAGCAGTTCTTC	TRBV11-2	.	TRBJ2-1	.
CASSGNAREQGAGSYGYTF	TGTGCCAGCAGCGGGAACGCCAGGGAGCAGGGGGCTGGTAGCTATGGCTACACCTTC	TRBV7-2	.	TRBJ1-2	TRBD1
CASSSLGSYEQYF	TGTGCCAGCAGCTCCTTAGGGTCCTACGAGCAGTACTTC	TRBV11-2	.	TRBJ2-7	.
CASSYQGAFDEQFF	TGTGCCAGCAGTTATCAGGGGGCGTTCGATGAGCAGTTCTTC	TRBV28	once	TRBJ2-1	TRBD1
CATSRRNQPQHF	TGTGCCACCAGTAGGAGAAATCAGCCCCAGCATTTT	TRBV15	.	TRBJ1-5	.
CAISEFQGAYGYTF	TGTGCCATCAGTGAGTTTCAGGGGGCCTATGGCTACACCTTC	TRBV10-3	.	TRBJ1-2	TRBD1
CAITAGQGDNEQFF	TGTGCCATCACCGCGGGACAGGGTGACAATGAGCAGTTCTTC	TRBV10-3	.	TRBJ2-1	TRBD1
CASSPAGTGGRGNTEAFF	TGTGCCAGCTCACCTGCCGGGACAGGGGGGCGAGGGAACACTGAAGCTTTCTTT	TRBV18	.	TRBJ1-1	TRBD1
CASSDSGGDQPQHF	TGTGCCAGCAGCGACTCGGGGGGGGATCAGCCCCAGCATTTT	TRBV7-9	.	TRBJ1-5	.
CASSVAGQNFGETQYF	TGTGCCAGCAGCGTAGCGGGACAGAACTTCGGGGAGACCCAGTACTTC	TRBV9	.	TRBJ2-5	TRBD1
CASSWDRGQGKLFF	TGTGCCAGCAGCTGGGACAGGGGGCAGGGAAAACTGTTTTTT	TRBV27	.	TRBJ1-4	TRBD1
CASSRRGAERTDTQYF	TGTGCCAGCAGCAGGCGGGGCGCCGAACGCACAGATACGCAGTATTTT	TRBV21-1	.	TRBJ2-3	.
CASSYYNEQFF	TGTGCCAGCAGCTATTACAATGAGCAGTTCTTC	TRBV7-9	.	TRBJ2-1	.
CASRQGQASYEQYF	TGTGCCAGCAGACAGGGACAGGCCTCCTACGAGCAGTACTTC	TRBV6-6	.	TRBJ2-7	TRBD1
CAWSVRGAHGETQYF	TGTGCCTGGAGTGTACGTGGGGCCCACGGGGAGACCCAGTACTTC	TRBV30	.	TRBJ2-5	.
CASSLAQPVNGYTF	TGCGCCAGCAGCTTGGCCCAGCCGGTGAATGGCTACACCTTC	TRBV5-1	.	TRBJ1-2	.
CASSLGSRQETQYF	TGTGCCAGCAGCCTCGGATCGCGGCAAGAGACCCAGTACTTC	TRBV5-6	.	TRBJ2-5	.
CASSPAPGGTEAFF	TGTGCCAGCTCACCAGCGCCAGGGGGGACTGAAGCTTTCTTT	TRBV18	.	TRBJ1-1	TRBD1
CASSISTSGSSYNEQFF	TGTGCCAGTAGTATCTCAACTAGCGGGAGTTCCTACAATGAGCAGTTCTTC	TRBV19	.	TRBJ2-1	TRBD2
CASSQGRQGVPGNTIYF	TGCGCCAGCAGCCAAGGGCGCCAGGGGGTCCCTGGAAACACCATATATTTT	TRBV4-1	.	TRBJ1-3	TRBD1
CASSSDSGAYEQYF	TGTGCCAGCAGCTCAGACAGTGGGGCCTACGAGCAGTACTTC	TRBV7-2	.	TRBJ2-7	.
CASSPLTGVAYGYTF	TGTGCCAGCTCACCACTCACGGGGGTAGCCTATGGCTACACCTTC	TRBV18	.	TRBJ1-2	.